These T cell receptor beta chains were read from a single sample in a study of shared clonotypes between healthy human individuals. Sequenced by immunoSEQ multiplex PCR; TCRdb stores in-frame clones only, minus some. The sample has hundreds of thousands of clones, about 80% seen once. The sample comprised PBMCs. Source of these receptors: a woman in her forties in good health. Some clones in this sample may be carry-over from other donors' samples. Each CDR3 is given with its conserved first and last residue. The size entry is marked missing in some rows and otherwise reads once, few, many or a size class.

CDR3aa | j_gene | abundance | v_gene
CASSLSGETQYF | TRBJ2-5 | . | TRBV11-3
CASSSYKEKLFF | TRBJ1-4 | . | TRBV28
CASSFGASVYNEQFF | TRBJ2-1 | . | TRBV11-3
CASSLAGGPGYEQYF | TRBJ2-7 | . | TRBV5-4
CAGLSDPGETQYF | TRBJ2-5 | . | TRBV7-9
CASSRGTSGSGLDTQYF | TRBJ2-3 | . | TRBV2
CASSPSRGGEQYF | . | few | TRBV10-1
CASSLATDPIYEQYF | TRBJ2-7 | . | TRBV7-2
CASSGSRMTSSYEQYF | TRBJ2-7 | . | TRBV2
CASSPSGMYSADTQYF | TRBJ2-3 | . | TRBV7-2
CASSPAGGAANTEAFF | TRBJ1-1 | few | TRBV18
CASSPPQRSTDTQYF | TRBJ2-3 | . | TRBV5-6
CASSPRQGSATQYF | TRBJ2-5 | . | TRBV11-3
CASSLSADNEKLFF | TRBJ1-4 | . | TRBV5-1
CASSTPGYGETQYF | TRBJ2-5 | . | TRBV18
CASSSESSYNEQFF | TRBJ2-1 | . | TRBV19
CASSALDHSYEQYF | TRBJ2-7 | once | TRBV2
CASSPTASGRAPEQFF | TRBJ2-1 | . | TRBV5-1
CATSRGGDMNTEAFF | TRBJ1-1 | . | TRBV15
CASSSQGGVLEQYF | TRBJ2-7 | . | TRBV5-4
CASSRLGLAGGEQYF | TRBJ2-7 | . | TRBV7-2
CASSITGGYNYGYTF | TRBJ1-2 | . | TRBV19
CASSWTEHETQYF | TRBJ2-5 | . | TRBV19
CASSYWGESNQPQHF | TRBJ1-5 | . | TRBV5-4
CSASLTNTIYF | TRBJ1-3 | . | TRBV20-1
CASSQRGQDGYTF | TRBJ1-2 | . | TRBV7-2
CASTDGTGFYEQYF | TRBJ2-7 | once | TRBV7-9
CASSISLGTDTQYF | TRBJ2-3 | . | TRBV5-1
CASGTRLIEQFF | TRBJ2-1 | . | TRBV7-2
CASSFGGTNTQYF | TRBJ2-3 | . | TRBV5-4
CASSFSRVWGTEAFF | TRBJ1-1 | . | TRBV7-2
CSVRLGETQYF | TRBJ2-5 | . | TRBV29-1
CASSLDPAGGPGTQYF | TRBJ2-3 | . | TRBV7-9
CSVRDSSGTDTQYF | TRBJ2-3 | many | TRBV29-1
CASSTGLAGVDEQFF | TRBJ2-1 | . | TRBV5-4
CASSLRLAGVTDTQYF | TRBJ2-3 | . | TRBV5-4
CASSLVSASTDTQYF | TRBJ2-3 | many | TRBV7-2
CAWTLQEGGEQFF | TRBJ2-1 | . | TRBV30
CASRIRGWSGTFDEQFF | TRBJ2-1 | . | TRBV27
CATSRGASGYNEQFF | TRBJ2-1 | . | TRBV15
CASSVGPNTEAFF | TRBJ1-1 | . | TRBV9
CASSLEWAKNIQYF | TRBJ2-4 | . | TRBV28
CASSIEAGRNTEAFF | TRBJ1-1 | . | TRBV19
CDSSPVEWGTEAFF | TRBJ1-1 | . | TRBV18
CASSIGTGSPNEQFF | TRBJ2-1 | . | TRBV19
CASSYGDEQFF | TRBJ2-1 | . | TRBV7-3
CSVESWTGEETQYF | TRBJ2-5 | . | TRBV29-1
CASSLGTGQGYEQYF | TRBJ2-7 | . | TRBV11-3
CASSESRRPRDEQFF | TRBJ2-1 | . | TRBV10-1
CASSARRFNEQFF | TRBJ2-1 | . | TRBV5-8
CASSPSTRGETQYF | TRBJ2-5 | . | TRBV18
CSVGFGGRTDTQYF | TRBJ2-3 | few | TRBV29-1
CASRPQNYGYTF | TRBJ1-2 | . | TRBV28